These T cell receptor beta chains were read from a single sample in a study of blood T cell repertoires in COVID-19. Generated by immunoSEQ multiplex PCR, the TCRdb table keeps only in-frame clones and is missing some. The sample contains 150,000 to 200,000 clones, 70% to 80% of which appear only once. Input material: peripheral blood. Source of these receptors: a man aged 50 to 59 who had recovered from COVID-19. CDR3s include the opening cysteine and the closing phenylalanine or tryptophan. A D gene is named only where the DNA matches it firmly. Clone size is not always given. Where it is, it says once, few, many or a class for expanded clones.

cdr3_aa cdr3_nt j_call clone_size v_call d_call
CASSLTSNYEQYF TGTGCCAGCAGCTTGACTAGCAACTACGAGCAGTACTTC TRBJ2-7 NA TRBV3-1/TRBV3-2 TRBD2
CASSLVAGTGYTGELFF TGTGCCAGCAGCTTGGTAGCCGGGACAGGTTACACCGGGGAGCTGTTTTTT TRBJ2-2 NA TRBV5-4 TRBD1
CASSLQGGTGVGYTF TGTGCCAGCAGCCTACAGGGCGGAACAGGGGTTGGCTACACCTTC TRBJ1-2 NA TRBV7-9 TRBD1
CASSRDHRESEFF TGTGCCAGCAGCCGCGATCACAGGGAAAGTGAGTTCTTC TRBJ2-1 NA TRBV3-1/TRBV3-2 NA
CASSAHPDRGLGTEAFF TGTGCCAGCAGCGCTCACCCGGACAGGGGGCTTGGTACTGAAGCTTTCTTT TRBJ1-1 few TRBV9 TRBD1
CATSPRQGTEAFF TGTGCCACCAGCCCCCGGCAGGGCACTGAAGCTTTCTTT TRBJ1-1 NA TRBV15 NA
CSVDMRGSNEQFF TGCAGCGTTGACATGCGGGGGAGCAATGAGCAGTTCTTC TRBJ2-1 NA TRBV29-1 TRBD2
CASSPLGGDYNEQFF TGTGCCAGCTCACCCCTTGGCGGAGATTACAATGAGCAGTTCTTC TRBJ2-1 NA TRBV18 NA
CATSRDSGQPQHF TGTGCCACCAGCAGAGATTCCGGGCAGCCCCAGCATTTT TRBJ1-5 NA TRBV15 NA
CASSASGTGGHQPQHF TGTGCCAGCAGTGCGTCCGGGACAGGGGGCCATCAGCCCCAGCATTTT TRBJ1-5 few TRBV25-1 TRBD1
CASFGTDSSYEQYF TGTGCCAGCTTCGGGACTGACAGCTCCTACGAGCAGTACTTC TRBJ2-7 NA TRBV28 NA
CASSPPGQGFYEQFF TGTGCCAGCTCACCACCGGGACAGGGGTTCTATGAGCAGTTCTTC TRBJ2-1 many TRBV18 TRBD1
CASSRSETGNTEAFF TGTGCCAGTAGCCGATCCGAGACAGGAAACACTGAAGCTTTCTTT TRBJ1-1 NA TRBV19 NA